This TCR beta chain comes out of a study of blood T cell repertoires in COVID-19. Study overall: The samples span acute and convalescent COVID-19 from the United States, Italy and Spain. PBMCs, B-cell-depleted T cells, or T cells were the source of the cDNA or gDNA that made up the material.

CDR1 and CDR2 from the germline V gene are SGHNT and YYREEE (reference sequence). The CDR3 is 16 residues long. V was cut by 0 bases and J by 4 bases, with 13 bases left in between. Authors' analysis steps: Estimates of nucleated cell counts were drawn from the amplification of reference gene primers. The table came from immunoSEQ multiplex PCR; TCRdb's copy has only in-frame clones and leaves some out. V, J and clone size are taken as reported in that table, and D and trimming were inferred from the DNA itself. This repertoire shows some 77,000 clones, approximately 80% found once; its top ten account for more than 20%.

The sample consisted of peripheral blood. This receptor was identified in a woman between 65 and 79 years old with acute or convalescent COVID-19. The chain recombines TRBV5-4 with TRBJ1-4, with D perhaps TRBD1 (5 bases). The CDR3 nucleotides read TGTGCCAGCAGCTTGGCCGGAACAGGTCTTAATGAAAAACTGTTTTTT. This encodes CASSLAGTGLNEKLFF.